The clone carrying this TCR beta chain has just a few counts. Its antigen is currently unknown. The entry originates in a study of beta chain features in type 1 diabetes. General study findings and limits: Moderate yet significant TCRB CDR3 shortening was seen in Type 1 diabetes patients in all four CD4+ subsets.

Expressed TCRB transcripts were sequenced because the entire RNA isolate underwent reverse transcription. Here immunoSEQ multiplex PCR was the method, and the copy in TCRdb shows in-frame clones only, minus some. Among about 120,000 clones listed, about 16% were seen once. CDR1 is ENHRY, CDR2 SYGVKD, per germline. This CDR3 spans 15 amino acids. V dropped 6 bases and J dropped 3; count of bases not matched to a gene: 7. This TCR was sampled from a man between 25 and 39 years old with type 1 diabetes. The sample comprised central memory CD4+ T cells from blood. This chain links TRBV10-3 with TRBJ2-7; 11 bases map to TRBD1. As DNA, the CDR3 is TGTGCCATCAGGGGGGGGGACAGGGGGATCTACGAGCAGTACTTC. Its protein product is CAIRGGDRGIYEQYF.